These T cell receptor beta chains were read from a single sample in a study of blood T cell repertoires in COVID-19. TCRdb's table, derived via immunoSEQ multiplex PCR, lists solely in-frame clones and lacks some. The table lists 120,000 to 150,000 clones, over 70% of them singletons, with about 4% in the top ten. The sequenced material came from PBMCs or T cells enriched from blood (not recorded which). The receptor source for this set is a man aged 45-65 years in a cohort exposed to, infected with or recovered from COVID-19 (not recorded which). Both conserved end residues are part of each CDR3. Each record gives: V gene, clone size, D gene, J gene, CDR3 protein, CDR3 DNA. A D gene is named only where the DNA matches it firmly. Size is stated for part of the rows, as once, few or many counts, or as a class when the clone is expanded.

>TRBV6-5|once|NA|TRBJ1-1
CASSFSKGVMGTEAFF
TGTGCCAGCAGTTTCTCAAAGGGGGTGATGGGCACTGAAGCTTTCTTT
>TRBV19|NA|TRBD2|TRBJ2-1
CASSIRLAGWNEQFF
TGTGCCAGTAGTATTAGACTAGCGGGGTGGAATGAGCAGTTCTTC
>TRBV10-2|few|NA|TRBJ1-1
CASSAESNTEAFF
TGCGCCAGCAGTGCTGAGAGTAACACTGAAGCTTTCTTT
>TRBV2|NA|TRBD1|TRBJ1-6
CASSAGGGDSPLHF
TGTGCCAGTTCCGCAGGGGGCGGTGATTCACCCCTCCACTTT
>TRBV5-6|once|NA|TRBJ1-4
CASSLDQGKLFF
TGTGCCAGCAGTTTGGACCAGGGGAAACTGTTTTTT
>TRBV4-1|many|NA|TRBJ2-7
CASSQAGAVAYEQYF
TGCGCCAGCAGCCAGGCAGGGGCCGTCGCCTACGAGCAGTACTTC
>TRBV18|few|TRBD1|TRBJ2-7
CASSPYNDRANEQYF
TGTGCCAGCTCTCCTTACAATGACAGGGCGAACGAGCAGTACTTC
>TRBV3-1/TRBV3-2|once|TRBD1|TRBJ1-5
CASSQGDSAQPQHF
TGTGCCAGCAGCCAAGGGGACAGTGCGCAGCCCCAGCATTTT
>TRBV5-1|NA|NA|TRBJ2-7
CASSLTAGGNYEQYF
TGCGCCAGCAGCTTGACGGCAGGGGGGAACTACGAGCAGTACTTC
>TRBV7-3|NA|TRBD1|TRBJ1-2
CASSLIPTPGQTYYGYTF
TGTGCCAGCAGCTTAATCCCGACACCGGGACAGACTTACTATGGCTACACCTTC
>TRBV10-3|NA|NA|TRBJ2-1
CAISVGGSNEQFF
TGTGCCATCAGTGTCGGCGGATCGAATGAGCAGTTCTTC
>TRBV20-1|few|NA|TRBJ1-2
CSAPRQMGYTF
TGCAGTGCCCCAAGACAGATGGGCTACACCTTC
>TRBV3-1/TRBV3-2|NA|NA|TRBJ2-2
CASSQIVGIAGELFF
TGTGCCAGCAGCCAAATTGTCGGGATCGCCGGGGAGCTGTTTTTT
>TRBV6-5|NA|TRBD2|TRBJ2-2
CATLGRGENTGELFF
TGTGCCACCCTCGGGCGGGGGGAAAACACCGGGGAGCTGTTTTTT
>TRBV9|NA|TRBD1|TRBJ2-5
CASTPGQGWETQYF
TGTGCCAGCACTCCGGGACAGGGATGGGAGACCCAGTACTTC
>TRBV5-1|once|NA|TRBJ2-7
CASRLLSSYEQYF
TGCGCCAGCAGATTGCTTTCCTCCTACGAGCAGTACTTC